The 20 T cell receptor beta chains below come from one sample, sequenced in a study of identical twins. TCRdb called the 5' RACE reads again in MiXCR, with one record for every CDR3 protein. The data hold 1.5 million to 2 million distinct CDR3 sequences, with around 29% observed a single time. The sequencing sample was made of cord blood. The receptors originated from a newborn girl in good health.

The V and J genes are TRBV20-1 and TRBJ1-5; D gene uncertain. Germline lookup yields CDR1 DFQATT and CDR2 SNEGSKA (reference sequence). This CDR3 comprises 11 residues. The V end lost 5 bases, the J end lost 12 bases, and 14 bases lay between the germline ends. The CDR3 reads CSAPGAWHQHF. CDR3 in DNA: TGCAGTGCTCCCGGCGCCTGGCACCAGCATTTT.

This chain links TRBV7-2 with TRBJ2-5; 7 bases align to TRBD2. In germline, CDR1 is SGHTA, CDR2 FQGNSA. Losses at the gene ends were 5 bases for V and 11 bases for J; bases not matched to a gene: 17. The length of the CDR3 is 15 residues. The CDR3 nucleotides read TGTGCCAGCAGCCGCTGGGAGGGAGGCTACAATGAGCAGTACTTC. The encoded protein is CASSRWEGGYNEQYF.

The CDR3 loop reads CSVEGGPYGYTF. CDR3 DNA: TGCAGCGTTGAGGGGGGACCCTATGGCTACACCTTC. The chain employs TRBV29-1 and TRBJ1-2, with D possibly matching TRBD1 (5 bases). The V gene lost 3 bases and the J gene lost 4 bases, with 9 bases spanning the gap. Per the germline V gene, CDR1 is SQVTM and CDR2 is ANQGSEA. CDR3 size: 12 residues.

This clonotype was detected ten times or more. This chain joins TRBV7-2 and TRBJ2-1; perhaps TRBD1 as D (6 bases). From germline, CDR1 is SGHTA and CDR2 FQGNSA. The CDR3 runs 14 residues. V was pared by 1 base and J by 7 bases, with 11 bases between. This CDR3 reads CASSLVQGPNEQFF. CDR3 sequence (DNA): TGTGCCAGCAGCTTAGTTCAGGGGCCGAATGAGCAGTTCTTC.

The chain uses TRBV18 and TRBJ1-2, with TRBD1 as a possible D gene (5 bases). Between the trimmed V and J ends, which lost 2 bases and 1 base, there was a span of 11 bases. The CDR3 consists of 15 residues. Germline loops: CDR1 KGHSH, CDR2 LQKENI. CDR3 sequence (DNA): TGTGCCAGCTCACCAGGCGCCAGGGATAACTATGGCTACACCTTC. Translated, it gives CASSPGARDNYGYTF.

The V call is TRBV30, the J call TRBJ1-4; the D gene is possibly TRBD1 (5 bases). V was clipped by 5 bases and J by 7 bases, with 11 bases between them. This CDR3 has 12 amino acids. CDR1 and CDR2 from the germline V gene are GTSNPN and SVGIG (reference sequence). The CDR3 spells CAWSPGREKLFF. The CDR3 DNA follows: TGTGCCTGGTCCCCGGGACGTGAAAAACTGTTTTTT.

This clonotype was seen only a few times. This chain links TRBV28 with TRBJ2-3; 7 bases are shared with TRBD1. The germline CDR1 and CDR2 sequences are MDHEN and SYDVKM. CDR3 length equals 17 residues. V was clipped by 4 bases and J by 1 base; unmatched bases: 11. DNA for the CDR3: TGTGCCAGCAGTTCTATATCCCGGGACAGCGGCACAGATACGCAGTATTTT. Its translation is CASSSISRDSGTDTQYF.

The chain couples TRBV18 to TRBJ1-4; a possible D gene is TRBD1 (6 bases). V was clipped by 8 bases and J by 4 bases, with 14 bases between them. Germline CDR1 KGHSH, CDR2 LQKENI. CDR3 length equals 14 residues. The CDR3 coding sequence is TGTGCCAGCCAACGGGGGCGCCGTAATGAAAAACTGTTTTTT. Amino acid sequence: CASQRGRRNEKLFF.

This clonotype has only a few counts. The chain carries TRBV7-9 and TRBJ1-4, with D unclear. The CDR3 is 14 amino acids. Germline loops: CDR1 SEHNR, CDR2 FQNEAQ (reference sequence). V gave up 5 bases and J gave up 4 bases, with 11 bases separating them. CDR3: CASSRISNNEKLFF. The DNA of the CDR3 is TGTGCCAGCAGCCGCATCAGTAATAATGAAAAACTGTTTTTT.

The chain's CDR3 is CSAAGTDNYGYTF. The CDR3 bases are TGCAGTGCTGCCGGGACGGATAACTATGGCTACACCTTC. The genes are TRBV20-1 and TRBJ1-2, with D possibly being TRBD1 (5 bases). The germline CDR1 and CDR2 sequences are DFQATT and SNEGSKA (reference sequence). CDR3 size: 13 residues. Trimming took off 5 bases at V and 1 base at J, with 11 bases between the two ends.

This chain joins TRBV20-1 and TRBJ1-2; 8 nucleotides align to TRBD1. The CDR3 is made up of 12 amino acids. Trimming cost V 5 bases and J 6 bases; bases outside gene matches: 5. The V gene's germline CDR1 is DFQATT and CDR2 SNEGSKA (reference sequence). CDR3: CSADDRGNGYTF. The CDR3 DNA sequence: TGCAGTGCTGACGACAGGGGAAATGGCTACACCTTC.

The chain combines TRBV20-1 with TRBJ2-3; 7 bases are shared with TRBD2. The trim removed 5 bases at V and 4 bases at J, leaving 15 bases unmatched. Germline loops: CDR1 DFQATT, CDR2 SNEGSKA (reference sequence). The CDR3 sequence is 16 residues long. CDR3 in amino acids: CSAPTSIERRADTQYF. DNA of the CDR3: TGCAGTGCTCCGACTAGCATTGAGAGAAGGGCAGATACGCAGTATTTT.

This clonotype appeared a few times. The gene calls are TRBV2 and TRBJ2-1; D possibly corresponds to TRBD2 (5 bases). Germline CDR1 is SNHLY and CDR2 is FYNNEI. This CDR3 has 16 residues. V lost 1 base to trimming and J lost 6 bases, with 16 bases between them. The CDR3 reads CASSEGGSLLRNEQFF. For the CDR3, the DNA is TGTGCCAGCAGTGAAGGAGGGTCCTTGCTACGCAATGAGCAGTTCTTC.

V is TRBV6-5 and J is TRBJ1-1; D perhaps matches TRBD1 (5 bases). Per germline, CDR1 MNHEY and CDR2 SVGAGI. CDR3 length equals 16 residues. V was shortened by 5 bases and J by 12 bases, with 28 bases between the two germline ends. In DNA form, the CDR3 reads TGTGCCAGCAGTCGACGAGGGGCGGGGATTGGGGACGATTCTTTCTTT. Translated: CASSRRGAGIGDDSFF.

The table lists this clonotype with many counts. V is TRBV7-6 and J is TRBJ1-4; D perhaps matches TRBD1 (6 bases). The CDR3 has 16 amino acids. Between the trimmed V and J ends, which lost 2 bases and 4 bases, there was a span of 14 bases. Germline V CDR1 and CDR2: SGHVS, FNYEAQ. The DNA of the CDR3 is TGTGCCAGCAGCTTACCCATACAGGGACTTAATGAAAAACTGTTTTTT. Amino acids: CASSLPIQGLNEKLFF.

The chain links TRBV27 to TRBJ2-1, with D possibly matching TRBD2 (6 bases). Trimming pared 6 bases from V and 8 bases from J, leaving 11 bases between. This CDR3 has 12 residues. The germline V gene has CDR1 MNHEY and CDR2 SMNVEV (reference sequence). The CDR3 sequence: CASRRRDHEQFF. CDR3 sequence (DNA): TGTGCCAGCAGAAGGCGGGACCATGAGCAGTTCTTC.

The genes are TRBV7-8 and TRBJ2-4; TRBD2 matches 7 bases. The J call could be wrong; TRBJ2-7 is a better fit for the DNA end. The germline V gene encodes CDR1 SGHVS and CDR2 FQNEAQ. There are 16 residues in the CDR3. The CDR3 spells CASSLILGLVVHEQYF. The CDR3 DNA sequence: TGTGCCAGCAGCTTAATTCTCGGACTAGTAGTCCACGAGCAGTACTTC.

This chain connects TRBV9 to TRBJ2-3, with 9 bases that match TRBD2. The CDR3 is made up of 15 amino acids. The germline gives CDR1 SGDLS, CDR2 YYNGEE. V was pared by 5 bases and J by 2 bases, with 6 bases of the junction left unmatched. This CDR3 is CASSTSGRNTDTQYF. The CDR3, as DNA: TGTGCCAGCAGTACTAGCGGGCGTAACACAGATACGCAGTATTTT.

The rearrangement uses TRBV20-1 and TRBJ2-3; D is ambiguous. The V end was cut by 3 bases, the J end by 4 bases, with 17 bases between. The CDR3 covers 15 residues. Germline V lookup: CDR1 DFQATT, CDR2 SNEGSKA (reference sequence). The CDR3 region has the DNA TGCAGTGCTAGGTCCCTCGTGGCGAGGTCAGATACGCAGTATTTT. Translated, it gives CSARSLVARSDTQYF.

The chain employs TRBV7-2 and TRBJ1-1; no definite D call. V was shortened by 5 bases and J by 8 bases, with 15 bases between the two germline ends. The germline V gene encodes CDR1 SGHTA and CDR2 FQGNSA. This CDR3 contains 13 residues. CDR3 loop: CASSSPFLREAFF. DNA of the CDR3: TGTGCCAGCAGCAGCCCCTTCCTACGGGAAGCTTTCTTT.